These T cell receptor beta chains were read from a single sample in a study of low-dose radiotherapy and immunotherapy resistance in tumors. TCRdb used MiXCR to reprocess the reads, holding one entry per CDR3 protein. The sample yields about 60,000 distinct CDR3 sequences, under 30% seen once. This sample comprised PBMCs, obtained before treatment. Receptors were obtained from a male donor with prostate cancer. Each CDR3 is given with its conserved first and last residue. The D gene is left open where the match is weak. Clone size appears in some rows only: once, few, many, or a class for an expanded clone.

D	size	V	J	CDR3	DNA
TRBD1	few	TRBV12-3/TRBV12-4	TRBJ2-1	CADQGARDNEQFF	TGTGCCGACCAGGGGGCAAGGGACAATGAGCAGTTCTTC
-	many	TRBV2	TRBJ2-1	CASTEREYNEQFF	TGTGCCAGCACCGAAAGGGAGTACAATGAGCAGTTCTTC
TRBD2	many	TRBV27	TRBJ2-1	CASSLWALAGGPNEQFF	TGTGCCAGCAGTTTATGGGCCCTAGCGGGGGGGCCGAATGAGCAGTTCTTC
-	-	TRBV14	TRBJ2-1	CASSQRVPSLNEQFF	TGTGCCAGCAGCCAAAGGGTTCCCTCGCTCAATGAGCAGTTCTTC
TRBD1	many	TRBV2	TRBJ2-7	CASSELGQGAYEQYF	TGTGCCAGCAGTGAGTTGGGACAGGGAGCCTACGAGCAGTACTTC
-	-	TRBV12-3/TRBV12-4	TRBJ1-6	CASSLGGGTGSPLHF	TGTGCCAGCAGTTTAGGAGGCGGCACGGGGTCACCCCTCCACTTT
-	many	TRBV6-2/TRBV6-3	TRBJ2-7	CSSSYSTASTSFEQYF	TGTTCCAGCAGTTACTCAACAGCGTCAACCTCCTTCGAGCAGTACTTC
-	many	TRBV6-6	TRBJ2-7	CASSTLRDPTHEQYF	TGTGCCAGCAGTACCCTCCGGGACCCAACCCACGAGCAGTACTTC
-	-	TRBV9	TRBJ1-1	CASSVGQSGMNTEAFF	TGTGCCAGCAGCGTAGGACAGAGCGGCATGAACACTGAAGCTTTCTTT
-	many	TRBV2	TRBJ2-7	CASSERPGDPTMYEQYF	TGTGCCAGCAGCGAAAGGCCAGGGGACCCTACTATGTACGAGCAGTACTTC
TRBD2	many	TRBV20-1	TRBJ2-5	CSVGEGRVRRETQYF	TGCAGTGTCGGAGAGGGGAGGGTCCGGCGAGAGACCCAGTACTTC
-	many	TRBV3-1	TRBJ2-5	CASSQGRQETQYF	TGTGCCAGCAGCCAAGGACGCCAAGAGACCCAGTACTTC
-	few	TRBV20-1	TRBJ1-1	CSVSQVHF	TGCAGTGTTTCACAGGTCCACTTT
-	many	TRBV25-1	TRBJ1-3	CASKSGNTIYF	TGTGCCAGTAAAAGTGGAAACACCATATATTTT
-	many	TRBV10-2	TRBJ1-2	CASAIGGSGPYTF	TGCGCCAGCGCTATTGGGGGCTCCGGGCCCTACACCTTC
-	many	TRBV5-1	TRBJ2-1	CASSLDPSSSYNEQFF	TGCGCCAGCAGCTTGGATCCTTCGAGCTCCTACAATGAGCAGTTCTTC
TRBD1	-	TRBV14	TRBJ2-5	CASSRDRGDQETQYF	TGTGCCAGCAGCCGAGACAGGGGGGACCAAGAGACCCAGTACTTC
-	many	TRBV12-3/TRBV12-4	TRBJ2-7	CASSPSQGAYEQYF	TGTGCCAGCAGTCCAAGTCAGGGTGCCTACGAGCAGTACTTC
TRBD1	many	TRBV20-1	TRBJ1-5	CSAPGQGDQPQHF	TGCAGTGCCCCGGGACAGGGGGATCAGCCCCAGCATTTT
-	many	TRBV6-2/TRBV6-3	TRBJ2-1	CASSYWGLKGVYNEQFF	TGTGCCAGCAGTTACTGGGGTCTTAAGGGAGTGTACAATGAGCAGTTCTTC
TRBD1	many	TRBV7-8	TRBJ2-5	CASSLGRGQGRETQYF	TGTGCCAGCAGCTTAGGCAGGGGACAGGGAAGAGAGACCCAGTACTTC
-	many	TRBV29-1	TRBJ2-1	CSVGRGGQNEQFF	TGCAGCGTTGGGAGGGGGGGCCAAAATGAGCAGTTCTTC
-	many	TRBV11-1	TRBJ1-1	CASSLIGNTEAFF	TGTGCCAGCAGCTTAATCGGAAACACTGAAGCTTTCTTT
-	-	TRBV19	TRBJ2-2	CASRRQTNTGELFF	TGTGCCAGTAGGAGACAGACGAACACCGGGGAGCTGTTTTTT
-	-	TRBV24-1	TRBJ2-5	CDTSAPTDYQETQYF	TGTGACACCAGTGCTCCGACAGATTACCAAGAGACCCAGTACTTC
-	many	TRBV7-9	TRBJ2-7	CASGGGSSYEQYF	TGTGCCAGCGGTGGCGGAAGCTCCTACGAGCAGTACTTC
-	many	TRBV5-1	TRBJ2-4	CASSLGTVNIQYF	TGCGCCAGCAGCTTGGGGACGGTAAACATTCAGTACTTC
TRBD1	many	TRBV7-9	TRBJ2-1	CASSLVGGTGYREFF	TGTGCCAGCAGCTTAGTAGGGGGCACGGGATATCGGGAGTTCTTC
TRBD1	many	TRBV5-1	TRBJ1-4	CASSPTGDRGGGEKLFF	TGCGCCAGCAGCCCGACTGGGGACAGGGGAGGTGGTGAAAAACTGTTTTTT
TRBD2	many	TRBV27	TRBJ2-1	CASRPSGSDNEQFF	TGTGCCAGCAGACCTAGCGGATCAGACAATGAGCAGTTCTTC
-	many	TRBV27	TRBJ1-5	CASSPMGGANQPQHF	TGTGCCAGCAGTCCCATGGGGGGGGCCAATCAGCCCCAGCATTTT
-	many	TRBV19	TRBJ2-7	CASSSVAGTYEQYF	TGTGCCAGTAGTAGTGTTGCTGGGACCTACGAGCAGTACTTC
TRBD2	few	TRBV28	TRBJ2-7	CASQSLAGGSYEQYF	TGTGCCAGCCAGAGCCTAGCGGGAGGCAGCTACGAGCAGTACTTC
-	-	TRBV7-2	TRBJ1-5	CASSFRSNQPQHF	TGTGCCAGCAGCTTCAGAAGCAATCAGCCCCAGCATTTT
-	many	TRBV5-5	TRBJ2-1	CASSQTESSYNEQFF	TGTGCCAGCAGCCAGACAGAGAGCTCCTACAATGAGCAGTTCTTC